This TCR beta chain was found in a study of identical twins. Only healthy Caucasians were included as donors. There are many counts of this clonotype. Each CDR3 protein gets one entry after TCRdb re-called the 5' RACE reads with MiXCR. The sample lists some 900,000 distinct CDR3 sequences, over 9% occurring once. The same data also contributed to another study, on yellow fever vaccine responses in identical twins.

This clonotype originated in a woman aged 18-35 years in good health. What was sequenced was PBMCs.

DNA for the CDR3: TGTGCCAGCAGTGAAAAGGGGGGCTACACCTTC. Protein: CASSEKGGYTF. The genes are TRBV6-1 and TRBJ1-2; D may be TRBD1 (5 bases). The CDR3 is 11 residues long. Germline V lookup: CDR1 MNHNS, CDR2 SASEGT. Trimming shortened V by 2 bases and J by 8 bases, and 6 bases separated the two germline ends.